These 19 T cell receptor beta chains share one sample of origin, sequenced in a study of CD8+ T cells in alopecia areata. It was cDNA, reverse transcribed from extracted RNA, that served as the sequencing template. Repertoires were generated with immunoSEQ multiplex PCR, while TCRdb's copy carries only in-frame clones and drops some. This table has some 240,000 clones, roughly 57% appearing once. The specimen comprised CD4+ T cells sorted from blood, sampled at week 0. These TCRs come from a human donor with alopecia areata.

V and J are TRBV29-1 and TRBJ1-1; tentatively, D is TRBD1 (5 bases). There are 13 residues in the CDR3. Trimming shortened V by 2 bases and J by 8 bases, and 15 bases separated the two germline ends. CDR1 SQVTM and CDR2 ANQGSEA come from the germline V gene. CDR3 nucleotides: TGCAGCGTTGAACATCGGACTGGGGCCGAAGCTTTCTTT. Encoded protein: CSVEHRTGAEAFF.

The chain carries TRBV12-5 and TRBJ2-1; a possible D gene is TRBD1 (5 bases). The V end lost 6 bases, the J end lost 6 bases, and 9 bases lay between the germline ends. The CDR3 contains 12 residues. CDR1 LGHNT and CDR2 FRNRAP come from the germline V gene. CDR3 DNA sequence: TGTGCTAGTGGCCCCCAGGGCAATGAGCAGTTCTTC. This translates into CASGPQGNEQFF.

The V and J genes are TRBV18 and TRBJ1-5, with D maybe TRBD1 (5 bases). Germline assignment: CDR1 KGHSH and CDR2 LQKENI. This CDR3 region has 15 residues. Trimming removed 3 bases at V and 8 bases at J, with 17 bases between. CDR3 residues: CASSPDNQHHEPQHF. CDR3 DNA: TGTGCCAGCTCACCGGACAACCAACATCACGAGCCCCAGCATTTT.

The chain has TRBV29-1 and TRBJ2-1, with a weak D call TRBD2 (5 bases). The V end lost 3 bases, the J end lost 6 bases, and 18 bases lay between the germline ends. The CDR3 length is 15 residues. Germline V gene sequence: CDR1 SQVTM, CDR2 ANQGSEA. CDR3 protein: CSVDRASGTGNEQFF. CDR3 nucleotides: TGCAGCGTTGACCGTGCCAGCGGAACCGGCAATGAGCAGTTCTTC.

The gene calls are TRBV29-1 and TRBJ2-7, with D possibly being TRBD1 or TRBD2 (5 bases each). The CDR3 is made up of 13 amino acids. Germline V gives CDR1 SQVTM, CDR2 ANQGSEA. Between the trimmed V and J ends, which lost 2 bases and 2 bases, there was a span of 10 bases. The CDR3 spells CSVEYGTTYEQYF. CDR3 in DNA: TGCAGCGTTGAATATGGGACCACCTACGAGCAGTACTTC.

V usage is TRBV29-1 and J usage is TRBJ1-3, with TRBD1 as a possible D gene (5 bases). In germline, CDR1 is SQVTM, CDR2 ANQGSEA. CDR3 length: 16 residues. V dropped 6 bases and J dropped 0 bases, with 18 bases sitting between them. Here the CDR3 DNA reads TGCAGCGTAGTAGGGCCGGGGACGAGCTCTGGAAACACCATATATTTT. This sequence encodes CSVVGPGTSSGNTIYF.

Note on this clone: One end of the junction varies from germline; a read error may be responsible. The chain couples TRBV29-1 to TRBJ1-2; 8 bases are shared with TRBD1. This CDR3 is 12 amino acids long. CDR1 and CDR2 from the germline V gene are SQVTM and ANQGSEA. As DNA, the CDR3 is TGCAGCGGACAGGGGACTAACTACGGCTACACCTTC. It specifies CSGQGTNYGYTF.

The CDR3 coding sequence is TGTGCCAGCAGCTTCGCGGCCACAGATACGCAGTATTTT. Its protein product is CASSFAATDTQYF. This chain joins TRBV7-9 and TRBJ2-3; D ambiguous. Germline CDR1 SEHNR, CDR2 FQNEAQ (reference sequence). V lost 3 bases to trimming and J lost 2 bases, with 6 bases between them. This CDR3 contains 13 residues.

CDR3 sequence (DNA): TGTGCCAGCGGCGCGGGGGAGGGTGGTACAGATACGCAGTATTTT. It is translated as CASGAGEGGTDTQYF. This chain links TRBV6-5 with TRBJ2-3; 7 bases line up with TRBD2. V gave up 8 bases and J gave up 3 bases; unmatched junction bases: 11. This CDR3 has 15 residues. Looked up from germline, CDR1 is MNHEY and CDR2 is SVGAGI.

The rearrangement joins TRBV29-1 to TRBJ1-4; 9 nucleotides agree with TRBD1. The CDR3 contains 14 residues. The V gene's germline CDR1 is SQVTM and CDR2 ANQGSEA. V shed 7 bases and J 6 bases; nucleotides not matched to a gene: 9. The CDR3, as DNA: TGCAGCGCTGATTTCGGGACAGGGCATGAAAAACTGTTTTTT. Protein: CSADFGTGHEKLFF.

V gene TRBV14 combines with J gene TRBJ2-1, with TRBD2 identical over 12 bases. The CDR3 is 18 amino acids. Trimming cost V 0 bases and J 7 bases; bases outside gene matches: 10. Germline assignment: CDR1 SGHDN and CDR2 FVKESK. The CDR3 bases are TGTGCCAGCAGCCAAGAACGGTCTAGCGGGAGGGCGTATAATGAGCAGTTCTTC. It yields the protein CASSQERSSGRAYNEQFF.

The genes are TRBV11-1 and TRBJ2-3, with TRBD1 as a possible D gene (5 bases). Trimming removed 3 bases at V and 2 bases at J, with 9 bases between. The CDR3 spans 14 residues. Germline values: CDR1 SGHAT, CDR2 FQDESV (reference sequence). The CDR3 protein is CASSLRRATDTQYF. The DNA of the CDR3 is TGTGCCAGCAGCTTGCGCAGGGCCACAGATACGCAGTATTTT.

There are a few counts of this clone. V gene TRBV13 combines with J gene TRBJ1-2; a weak D match, TRBD1 (5 bases). Germline lookup yields CDR1 PRHDT and CDR2 FYEKMQ (reference sequence). Trimming left V 3 bases short and J 4 bases short, with 15 bases between. The CDR3 is made up of 15 amino acids. The CDR3 spells CASSLGSAGSYGYTF. As DNA, the CDR3 is TGTGCCAGCAGCTTGGGGTCGGCAGGGAGCTATGGCTACACCTTC. The full variable domain, with the rest looked up from reference TRBV13 and TRBJ1-2, is AAGVIQSPRHLIKEKRETATLKCYPIPRHDTVYWYQQGPGQDPQFLISFYEKMQSDKGSIPDRFSAQQFSDYHSELNMSSLELGDSALYFCASSLGSAGSYGYTFGSGTRLTVV.

CDR3 region: CASGRQGSQPQHF. In DNA form, the CDR3 reads TGTGCCTCTGGGAGGCAGGGAAGTCAGCCCCAGCATTTT. The V gene is TRBV30, the J gene TRBJ1-5, with D possibly TRBD1 on 5 matching bases. The CDR3 runs to 13 residues. Trimming left V 7 bases short and J 6 bases short, with 16 bases between. The germline V gene has CDR1 GTSNPN and CDR2 SVGIG (reference sequence).

The chain joins TRBV30 to TRBJ1-1; D gene unclear. The CDR3 loop spans 13 amino acids. V lost 8 bases and J 4 bases, leaving 17 bases between the germline ends. Germline lookup yields CDR1 GTSNPN and CDR2 SVGIG (reference sequence). This CDR3 is CAGKSGYRTEAFF. The CDR3 DNA reads TGTGCCGGAAAATCGGGGTATCGCACTGAAGCTTTCTTT.

This chain connects TRBV6-1 to TRBJ1-2; D unclear. The CDR3 covers 16 residues. V lost 2 bases and J 0 bases, leaving 13 bases between the germline ends. CDR1 and CDR2 (germline): MNHNS, SASEGT. The CDR3 coding sequence is TGTGCCAGCAGTGAACAGGCAGGCCTCACTAACTATGGCTACACCTTC. As protein: CASSEQAGLTNYGYTF.

The chain's CDR3 is CASSIGGSYEQYF. The CDR3 DNA reads as TGTGCCAGTAGTATAGGTGGCTCCTACGAGCAGTACTTC. The chain couples TRBV19 to TRBJ2-7, with D unresolved. Germline CDR1 and CDR2: LNHDA and SQIVND (reference sequence). Trimming removed 1 base from V and 0 bases from J, with 4 bases in between. The CDR3 has 13 amino acids.

V is TRBV4-1 and J is TRBJ2-3, with 7 bases fitting TRBD1. This CDR3 has 16 residues. V was clipped by 4 bases and J by 7 bases; unmatched bases: 14. From germline, CDR1 is MGHRA and CDR2 YSYEKL. CDR3 protein: CASSRTRDSLTNTQYF. Here the CDR3 DNA reads TGCGCCAGCAGCCGCACCCGGGACAGTTTAACGAATACGCAGTATTTT.

The chain carries TRBV6-5 and TRBJ1-3; 8 nucleotides line up with TRBD1. This CDR3 has 14 amino acids. The germline gives CDR1 MNHEY, CDR2 SVGAGI. Trimming at V came to 6 bases and at J to 3 bases, leaving 4 bases not matched to a gene. The DNA of the CDR3 is TGTGCCAGCAGCTCAGGGGGCCATGGAAACACCATATATTTT. Its protein is CASSSGGHGNTIYF.